This T cell receptor beta chain was captured in a study of T-cell reconstitution after alpha-beta-depleted transplantation in children (TCRdb year 2016). Regarding the research as a whole: The study quantitatively tracked T-cell immune reconstitution after TCRalphabeta/CD19-depleted allogeneic hematopoietic cell transplantation in children using TCR repertoire profiling.

The receptor library was made with PCR. TCRdb records Illumina HiSeq 2500 as the sequencer. TCR library preparation used molecular barcoding, with unique molecular identifiers applied to normalize quantification of the TCRbeta repertoire. TCRdb cleaned the public reads at Q25 with fastp, built clones with MiXCR and kept in-frame beta chains. Each entry is one CDR3 protein sequence, shown with its most common DNA and genes. Within this sample are nearly 20,000 distinct CDR3 sequences, with 13% of them counted one time only. In total, the top ten clones hold about a third of the sample. This clonotype was counted many times. Its antigen has not been determined. Base qualities are not at hand, and no much larger clone is one base apart. The germline V gene (reference sequence) sets CDR1 to DFQATT and CDR2 to SNEGSKA. V is pared back by 5 bases and J by 3 bases, with 17 bases lying between the germline termini. From its cysteine to its phenylalanine, the CDR3 spans 15 amino acids. The retained sequence is limited to the CDR3, 45 bases, with the frame set at the first base.

The investigation overall reported the following: Over subsequent months, a decline in hyperexpanded clone frequencies was noted, and after one year, T-cell counts and TCRbeta diversity were mostly ascribed to newly produced T cells. Apparently early alphabetaT-cell count recovery about two months after transplant reportedly relied on only several hundred rapidly expanded clones derived from non-depleted graft cells. In some patients, high TCRbeta diversity at day 60 was attributed to recipient T cells and intrathymic progenitors that had survived conditioning.

The time point label on this specimen signifies: day 60 (about 2 months) after transplantation. The treatment or condition label here, explained by the study, means: allogeneic hematopoietic cell transplantation with graft depleted of TCRalphabeta T cells and CD19 B cells. The transplant recipients were children given TCRalphabeta/CD19-depleted allogeneic hematopoietic cell grafts. The sequences come from PBMCs, mostly from graft donor cells, collected 60 days after TCRalphabeta/CD19-depleted stem cell transplant. This clonotype was sampled from a female patient between 2 and 10 years old who had a stem cell transplant for congenital amegakaryocytic thrombocytopenia, so the T cells may come from the graft donor. The V and J genes are TRBV20-1 and TRBJ2-1, and possibly TRBD2, on 6 matching bases. CDR3 region: CSAQVLGEDYNEQFF. In nucleotides, the sequence is TGCAGTGCTCAGGTGTTGGGGGAGGACTACAATGAGCAGTTCTTC.